Listed below are T cell receptor beta chains from one sample, sequenced in a study of CD8+CD57+ T cells in acquired aplastic anemia. MiXCR was run by TCRdb on the reads, yielding one entry per CDR3 protein. Of 150,000 to 180,000 distinct CDR3 sequences listed, about 54% are singletons. The source material was sorted CD4+, CD8+, or CD8+CD57+ T cells (not recorded which) from PBMCs. Receptors originate from a human donor with aplastic anemia. The conserved cysteine and the conserved F or W are not part of the CDR3 here. Part of the rows lack a size; the others show once, few, many or a class for expanded clones.

abundance,v_gene,j_gene,CDR3aa
many,TRBV29-1,TRBJ2-3,SVEDQGDTQY
-,TRBV27,TRBJ2-5,ASSSTPGQGKETQY
-,TRBV11-2,TRBJ2-1,ASSLVVGGINEQF
many,TRBV19,TRBJ2-2,ASSISGGTGELF
many,TRBV7-9,TRBJ2-7,ASSSAPGYSYEQY
-,TRBV3-1,TRBJ1-4,ASSKRRGVDEKLV
-,TRBV9,TRBJ2-7,ASSAGGSGSEQY
-,TRBV15,TRBJ1-6,ATSRDRGRGESSPLH
-,TRBV7-7,TRBJ2-3,ASSQGGFTDTQY
many,TRBV9,TRBJ2-3,ASSVSRNTDTQY
-,TRBV11-1,TRBJ2-5,ASSYSVYQETQY
-,TRBV10-3,TRBJ2-7,AISMTGGAYEQY
-,TRBV2,TRBJ2-1,ASSSAGGSYNEQF
many,TRBV2,TRBJ1-5,ASAEEASNQPQH
many,TRBV10-1,TRBJ2-1,ASSESQLGEQF
many,TRBV5-5,TRBJ1-2,ASSSWGQGATSYGYT
-,TRBV7-8,TRBJ2-5,ASTSGLQETQY
-,TRBV12-1,TRBJ2-3,ASSSPGTGTDTQY
-,TRBV24-1,TRBJ2-3,ATSEAGPTDTQY
many,TRBV5-5,TRBJ2-7,ASRHNMGAAYEQY
many,TRBV7-3,TRBJ2-3,ASSFSGGEPY
-,TRBV7-2,TRBJ2-5,ASSLGTRMETQY
-,TRBV19,TRBJ2-7,ASSTNSGQSEQY
many,TRBV9,TRBJ2-5,ASSVGTSGYQETQY
many,TRBV9,TRBJ1-2,ASSGSRTPVGYGYT
few,TRBV4-3,TRBJ2-2,ASSQDGGHTGELF
-,TRBV20-1,TRBJ2-7,SVILPRAGVLREQY
-,TRBV7-2,TRBJ2-5,ASSRAGGDEETQY
-,TRBV2,TRBJ2-5,ASKTGRQETQY
few,TRBV20-1,TRBJ1-6,SASANDRGARNSPLH
-,TRBV7-9,TRBJ1-2,ASRSPSGNT
few,TRBV27,TRBJ2-7,ASSFSGLNEQY
-,TRBV24-1,TRBJ2-1,ATSEAQGRYNEQF
-,TRBV14,TRBJ2-2,ASSQVWGTGELF
-,TRBV7-9,TRBJ2-7,ASSLGSQYEQY
-,TRBV20-1,TRBJ1-5,SARRRNQPQH
-,TRBV10-3,TRBJ2-5,AISGTTETQY
-,TRBV2,TRBJ2-3,ASSVGQYTDTQY
-,TRBV12-5,TRBJ1-2,ASGLVPGGGYT
many,TRBV20-1,TRBJ2-7,SARDGADYEQY
once,TRBV5-1,TRBJ2-3,ASSTSTFTDTQY
many,TRBV7-8,TRBJ1-5,ASSRKTGLNQPQH
many,TRBV24-1,TRBJ2-5,ATGQGETQY
many,TRBV5-1,TRBJ1-2,ASSSGGDSYGYT
few,TRBV12-3/TRBV12-4,TRBJ1-4,ASSLEVGGEKLF
once,TRBV11-2,TRBJ2-1,ASRPSTGTSGGLEQF
-,TRBV7-2,TRBJ1-1,ASSLERLSNTEAF
many,TRBV7-6,TRBJ1-2,ASSLAAGTAYGYT
many,TRBV29-1,TRBJ1-1,SVDGGVITEAF
few,TRBV2,TRBJ1-1,ASSEEGRGNEAF
-,TRBV7-2,TRBJ2-3,ASSWSADTQY
-,TRBV7-9,-,ASSLFVVGETQY
-,TRBV24-1,TRBJ1-2,ATSDPGGGYT
-,TRBV7-6,TRBJ2-7,ASSPTSGSFYEQY